This T cell receptor (beta chain) stems from a study of blood T cell repertoires in COVID-19. Overall study: Whether acute or convalescent, the COVID-19 samples came from the United States, Italy and Spain.

The V and J ends lost 4 bases and 6 bases, in that order; junction bases with no gene match: 6. This CDR3 has 13 residues. The germline gives CDR1 SGHNT, CDR2 YENEEA. Assay used: immunoSEQ multiplex PCR; TCRdb lists only in-frame clones, some missing. The table has approximately 250,000 clones, 84% seen once. The chain is built from TRBV11-3 and TRBJ2-7, with 7 bases matching TRBD2. The clonotype was recovered from a human donor in a cohort sampled during active COVID-19. The sequenced sample was peripheral blood. The CDR3 DNA reads TGTGCCAGCAGCTCGACTAGCTCGGGCGAGCAGTACTTC. Translated: CASSSTSSGEQYF. Looking up the rest from reference TRBV11-3 and TRBJ2-7 gives the full variable domain: EAGVVQSPRYKIIEKKQPVAFWCNPISGHNTLYWYLQNLGQGPELLIRYENEEAVDDSQLPKDRFSAERLKGVDSTLKIQPAELGDSAVYLCASSSTSSGEQYFGPGTRLTVT.